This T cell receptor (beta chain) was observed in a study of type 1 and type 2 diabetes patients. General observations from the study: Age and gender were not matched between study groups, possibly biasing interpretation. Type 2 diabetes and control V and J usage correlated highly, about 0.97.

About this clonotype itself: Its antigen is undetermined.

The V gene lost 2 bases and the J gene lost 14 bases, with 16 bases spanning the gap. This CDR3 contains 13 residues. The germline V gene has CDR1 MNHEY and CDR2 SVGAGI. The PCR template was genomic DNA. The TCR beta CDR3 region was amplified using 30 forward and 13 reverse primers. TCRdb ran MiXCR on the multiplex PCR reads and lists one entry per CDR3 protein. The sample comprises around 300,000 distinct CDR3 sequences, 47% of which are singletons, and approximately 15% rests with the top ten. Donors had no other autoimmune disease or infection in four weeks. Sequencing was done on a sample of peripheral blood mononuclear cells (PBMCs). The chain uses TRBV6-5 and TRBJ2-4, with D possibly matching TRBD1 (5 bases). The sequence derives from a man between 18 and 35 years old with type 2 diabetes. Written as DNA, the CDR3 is TGTGCCAGCAGTTACGGGTTAGGGGCCCAAGAGTACTTC. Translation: CASSYGLGAQEYF.